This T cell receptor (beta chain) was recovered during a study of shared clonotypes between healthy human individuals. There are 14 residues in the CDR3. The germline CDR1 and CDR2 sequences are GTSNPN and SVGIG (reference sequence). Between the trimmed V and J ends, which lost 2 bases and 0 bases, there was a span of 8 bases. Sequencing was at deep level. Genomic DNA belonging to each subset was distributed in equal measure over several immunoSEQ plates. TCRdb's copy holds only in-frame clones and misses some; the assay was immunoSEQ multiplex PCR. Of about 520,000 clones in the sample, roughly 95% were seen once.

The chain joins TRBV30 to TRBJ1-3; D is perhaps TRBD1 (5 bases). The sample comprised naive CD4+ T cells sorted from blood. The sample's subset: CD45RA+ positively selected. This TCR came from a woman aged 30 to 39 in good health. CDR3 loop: CAWSRGASGNTIYF. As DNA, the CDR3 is TGTGCCTGGAGTAGAGGGGCCTCTGGAAACACCATATATTTT. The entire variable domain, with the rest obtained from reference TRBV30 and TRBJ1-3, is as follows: SQTIHQWPATLVQPVGSPLSLECTVEGTSNPNLYWYRQAAGRGLQLLFYSVGIGQISSEVPQNLSASRPQDRQFILSSKKLLLSDSGFYLCAWSRGASGNTIYFGEGSWLTVV.